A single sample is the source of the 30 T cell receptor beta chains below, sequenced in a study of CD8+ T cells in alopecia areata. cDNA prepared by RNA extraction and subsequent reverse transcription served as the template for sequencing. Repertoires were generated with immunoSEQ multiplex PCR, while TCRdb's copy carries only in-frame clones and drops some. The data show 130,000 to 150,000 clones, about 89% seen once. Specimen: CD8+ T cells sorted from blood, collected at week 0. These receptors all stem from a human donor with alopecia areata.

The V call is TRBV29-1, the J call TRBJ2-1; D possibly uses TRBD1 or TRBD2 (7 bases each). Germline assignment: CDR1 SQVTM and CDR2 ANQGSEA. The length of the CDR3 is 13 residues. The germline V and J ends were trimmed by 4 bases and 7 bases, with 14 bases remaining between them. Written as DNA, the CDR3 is TGCAGCGTTGTGACAGGGAGGGAAAATGAGCAGTTCTTC. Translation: CSVVTGRENEQFF.

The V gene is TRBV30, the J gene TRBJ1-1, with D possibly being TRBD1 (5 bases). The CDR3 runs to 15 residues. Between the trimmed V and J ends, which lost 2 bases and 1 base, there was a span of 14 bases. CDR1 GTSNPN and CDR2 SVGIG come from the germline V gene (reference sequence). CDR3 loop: CAWSPPGFGNTEAFF. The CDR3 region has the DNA TGTGCCTGGAGTCCCCCAGGGTTCGGGAACACTGAAGCTTTCTTT.

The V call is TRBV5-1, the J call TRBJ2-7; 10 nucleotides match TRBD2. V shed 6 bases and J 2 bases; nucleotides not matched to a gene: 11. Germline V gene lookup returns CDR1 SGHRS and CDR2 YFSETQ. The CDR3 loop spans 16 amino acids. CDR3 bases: TGCGCCAGCATCGAAAGAGCGGGAGGGCCTCCCTACGAGCAGTACTTC. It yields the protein CASIERAGGPPYEQYF.

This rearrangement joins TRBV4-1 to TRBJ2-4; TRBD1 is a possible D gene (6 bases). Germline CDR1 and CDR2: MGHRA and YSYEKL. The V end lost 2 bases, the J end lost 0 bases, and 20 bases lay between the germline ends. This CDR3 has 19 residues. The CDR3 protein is CASSQTIPRGSLAKNIQYF. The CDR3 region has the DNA TGCGCCAGCAGCCAAACAATTCCCAGGGGATCACTAGCCAAAAACATTCAGTACTTC.

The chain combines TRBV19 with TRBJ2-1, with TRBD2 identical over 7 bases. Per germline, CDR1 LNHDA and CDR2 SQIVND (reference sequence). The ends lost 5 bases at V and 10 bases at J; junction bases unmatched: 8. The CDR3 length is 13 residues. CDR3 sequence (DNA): TGTGCCAGTAGTGCGGTACGCGGGAGCGAGCAGTTCTTC. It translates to CASSAVRGSEQFF. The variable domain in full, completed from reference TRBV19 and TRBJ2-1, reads DGGITQSPKYLFRKEGQNVTLSCEQNLNHDAMYWYRQDPGQGLRLIYYSQIVNDFQKGDIAEGYSVSREKKESFPLTVTSAQKNPTAFYLCASSAVRGSEQFFGPGTRLTVL.

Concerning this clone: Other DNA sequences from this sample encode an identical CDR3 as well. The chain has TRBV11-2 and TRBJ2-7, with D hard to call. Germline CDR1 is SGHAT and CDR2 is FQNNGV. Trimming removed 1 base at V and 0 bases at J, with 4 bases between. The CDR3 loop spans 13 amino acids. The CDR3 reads CASSLAASYEQYF. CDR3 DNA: TGTGCCAGCAGCTTAGCGGCCTCCTACGAGCAGTACTTC. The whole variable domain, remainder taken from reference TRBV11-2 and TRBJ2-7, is EAGVAQSPRYKIIEKRQSVAFWCNPISGHATLYWYQQILGQGPKLLIQFQNNGVVDDSQLPKDRFSAERLKGVDSTLKIQPAKLEDSAVYLCASSLAASYEQYFGPGTRLTVT.

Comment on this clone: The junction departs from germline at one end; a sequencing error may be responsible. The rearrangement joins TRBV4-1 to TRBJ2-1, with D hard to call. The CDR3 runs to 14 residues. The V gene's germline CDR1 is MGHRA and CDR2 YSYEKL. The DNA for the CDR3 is TGCGCCAGCAGCCAAGATACTATGTACAGTGAGCAGTTCTTC. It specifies CASSQDTMYSEQFF.

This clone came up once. CDR3 residues: CASSLRTRSYGYTF. In DNA, the CDR3 is TGTGCCAGCAGCCTAAGGACCCGAAGCTATGGCTACACCTTC. The chain recombines TRBV7-9 with TRBJ1-2; D not certain. CDR1 is SEHNR, CDR2 FQNEAQ, per germline (reference sequence). CDR3 size: 14 residues. V was pared by 5 bases and J by 4 bases, with 14 bases between.

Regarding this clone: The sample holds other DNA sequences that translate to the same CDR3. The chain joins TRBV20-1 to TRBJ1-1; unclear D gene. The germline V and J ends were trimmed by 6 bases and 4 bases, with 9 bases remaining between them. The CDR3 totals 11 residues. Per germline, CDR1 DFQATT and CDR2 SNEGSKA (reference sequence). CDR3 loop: CSARLGTEAFF. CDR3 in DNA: TGCAGTGCCCGGCTGGGCACTGAAGCTTTCTTT.

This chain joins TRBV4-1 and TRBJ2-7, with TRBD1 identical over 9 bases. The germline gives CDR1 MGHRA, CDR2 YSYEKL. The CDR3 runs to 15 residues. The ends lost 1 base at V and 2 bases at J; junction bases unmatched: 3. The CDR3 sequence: CASSQAGQGPYEQYF. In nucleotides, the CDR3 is TGCGCCAGCAGCCAAGCGGGACAGGGCCCCTACGAGCAGTACTTC.

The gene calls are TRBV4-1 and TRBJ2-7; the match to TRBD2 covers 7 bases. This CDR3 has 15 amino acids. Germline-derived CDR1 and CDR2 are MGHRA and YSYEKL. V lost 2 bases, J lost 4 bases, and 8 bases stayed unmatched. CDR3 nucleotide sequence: TGCGCCAGCAGCCAAAATCCTAGCGGAGGGTACGAGCAGTACTTC. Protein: CASSQNPSGGYEQYF.

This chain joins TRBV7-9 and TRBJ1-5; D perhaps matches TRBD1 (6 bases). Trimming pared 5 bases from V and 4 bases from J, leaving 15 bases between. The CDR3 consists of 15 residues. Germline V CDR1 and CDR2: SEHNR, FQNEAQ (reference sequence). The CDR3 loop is CASSPGQNVNQPQHF. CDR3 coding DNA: TGTGCCAGCAGCCCCGGACAGAACGTAAATCAGCCCCAGCATTTT.

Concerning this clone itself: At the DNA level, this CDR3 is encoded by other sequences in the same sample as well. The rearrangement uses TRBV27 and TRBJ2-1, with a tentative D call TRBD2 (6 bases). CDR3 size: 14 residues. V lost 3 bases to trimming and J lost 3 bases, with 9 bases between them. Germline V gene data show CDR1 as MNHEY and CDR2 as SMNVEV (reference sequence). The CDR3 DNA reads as TGTGCCAGCAGTTTCGGGGGTAGCTACAATGAGCAGTTCTTC. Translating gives CASSFGGSYNEQFF.

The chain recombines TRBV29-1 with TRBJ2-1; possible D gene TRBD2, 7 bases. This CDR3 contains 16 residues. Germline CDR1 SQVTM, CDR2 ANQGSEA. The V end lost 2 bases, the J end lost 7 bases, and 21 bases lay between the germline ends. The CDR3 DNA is TGCAGCGTTGAATCAGGGGACGGGGGGCCAGGTAATGAGCAGTTCTTC. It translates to CSVESGDGGPGNEQFF.

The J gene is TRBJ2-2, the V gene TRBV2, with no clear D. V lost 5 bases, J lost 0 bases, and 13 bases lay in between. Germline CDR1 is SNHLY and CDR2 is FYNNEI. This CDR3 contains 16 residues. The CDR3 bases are TGTGCCAGCAGTCCGTTTAACAGCCCGAACACCGGGGAGCTGTTTTTT. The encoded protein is CASSPFNSPNTGELFF.

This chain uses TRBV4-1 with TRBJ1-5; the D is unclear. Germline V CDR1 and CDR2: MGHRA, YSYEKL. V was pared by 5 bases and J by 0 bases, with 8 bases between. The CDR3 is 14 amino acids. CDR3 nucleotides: TGCGCCAGCAGCGTCGGGGATAGCAATCAGCCCCAGCATTTT. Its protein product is CASSVGDSNQPQHF.

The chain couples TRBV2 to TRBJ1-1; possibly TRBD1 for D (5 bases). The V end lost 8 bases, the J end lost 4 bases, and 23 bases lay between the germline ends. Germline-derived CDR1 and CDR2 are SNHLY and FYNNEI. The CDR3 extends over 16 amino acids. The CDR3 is CASPNWGVPSGTEAFF. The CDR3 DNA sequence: TGTGCCAGCCCTAACTGGGGGGTACCCTCGGGCACTGAAGCTTTCTTT.

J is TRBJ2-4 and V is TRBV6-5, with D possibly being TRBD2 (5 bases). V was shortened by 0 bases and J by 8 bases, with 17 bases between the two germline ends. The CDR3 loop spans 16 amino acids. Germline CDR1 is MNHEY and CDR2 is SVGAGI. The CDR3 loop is CASSYSINGFGDIQYF. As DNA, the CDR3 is TGTGCCAGCAGTTACTCGATTAATGGGTTCGGGGACATTCAGTACTTC.

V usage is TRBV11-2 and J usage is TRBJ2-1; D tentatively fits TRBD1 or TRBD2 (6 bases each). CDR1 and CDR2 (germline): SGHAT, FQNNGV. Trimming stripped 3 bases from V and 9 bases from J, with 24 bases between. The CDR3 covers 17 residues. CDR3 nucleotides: TGTGCCAGCAGCTTCCCCATCGGCCTAGCGAAGGGGGGTGAGCAGTTCTTC. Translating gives CASSFPIGLAKGGEQFF.

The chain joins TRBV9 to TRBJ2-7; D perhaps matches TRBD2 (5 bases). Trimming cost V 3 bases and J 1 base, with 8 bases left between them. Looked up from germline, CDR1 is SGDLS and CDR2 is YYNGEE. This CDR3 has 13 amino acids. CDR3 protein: CASSGRRSYEQYF. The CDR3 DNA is TGTGCCAGCAGCGGGAGGCGGTCCTACGAGCAGTACTTC.

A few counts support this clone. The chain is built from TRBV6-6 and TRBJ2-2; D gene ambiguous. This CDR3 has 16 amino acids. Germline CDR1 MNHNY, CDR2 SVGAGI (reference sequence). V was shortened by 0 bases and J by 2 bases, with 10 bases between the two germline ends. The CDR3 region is CASSYSLEKNTGELFF. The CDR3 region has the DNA TGTGCCAGCAGTTACTCCCTAGAGAAAAACACCGGGGAGCTGTTTTTT.

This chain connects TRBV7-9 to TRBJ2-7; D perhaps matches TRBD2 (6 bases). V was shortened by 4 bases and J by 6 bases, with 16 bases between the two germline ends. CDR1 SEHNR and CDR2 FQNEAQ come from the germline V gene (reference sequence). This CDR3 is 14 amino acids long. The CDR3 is CASSSEGLRGEQYF. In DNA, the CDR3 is TGTGCCAGCAGCTCCGAGGGACTTAGAGGCGAGCAGTACTTC.

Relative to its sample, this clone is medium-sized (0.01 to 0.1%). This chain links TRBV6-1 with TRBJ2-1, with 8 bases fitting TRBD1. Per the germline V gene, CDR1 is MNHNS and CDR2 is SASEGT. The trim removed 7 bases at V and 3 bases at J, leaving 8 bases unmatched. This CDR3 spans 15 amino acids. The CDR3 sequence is CASILPGQVYNEQFF. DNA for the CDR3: TGTGCCAGCATCCTGCCGGGACAGGTCTACAATGAGCAGTTCTTC.

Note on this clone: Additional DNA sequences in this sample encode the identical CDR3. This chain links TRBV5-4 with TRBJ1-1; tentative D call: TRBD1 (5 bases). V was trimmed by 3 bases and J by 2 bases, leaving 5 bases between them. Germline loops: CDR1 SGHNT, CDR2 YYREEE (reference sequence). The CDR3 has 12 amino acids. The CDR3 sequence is CASSWGNTEAFF. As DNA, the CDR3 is TGTGCCAGCAGCTGGGGCAACACTGAAGCTTTCTTT.

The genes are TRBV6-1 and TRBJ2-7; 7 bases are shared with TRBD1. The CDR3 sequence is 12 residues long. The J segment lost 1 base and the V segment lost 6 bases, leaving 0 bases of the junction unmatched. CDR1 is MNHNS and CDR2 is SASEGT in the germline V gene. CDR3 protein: CASRTGSYEQYF. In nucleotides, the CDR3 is TGTGCCAGCAGGACAGGGTCCTACGAGCAGTACTTC.

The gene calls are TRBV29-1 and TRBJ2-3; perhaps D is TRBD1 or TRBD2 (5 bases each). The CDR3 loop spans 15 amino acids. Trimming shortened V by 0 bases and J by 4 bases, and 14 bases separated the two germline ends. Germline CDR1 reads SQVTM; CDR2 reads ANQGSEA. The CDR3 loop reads CSVEDSEGPPDTQYF. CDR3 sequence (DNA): TGCAGCGTTGAAGATTCAGAGGGGCCGCCAGATACGCAGTATTTT.

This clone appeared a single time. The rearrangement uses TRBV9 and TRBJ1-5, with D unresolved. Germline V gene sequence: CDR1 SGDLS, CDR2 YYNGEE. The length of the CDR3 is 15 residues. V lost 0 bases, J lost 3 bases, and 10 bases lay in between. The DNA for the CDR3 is TGTGCCAGCAGCGTAGGGGGTAGACACAATCAGCCCCAGCATTTT. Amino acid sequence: CASSVGGRHNQPQHF.

CDR3 nucleotide sequence: TGCAGCGTTGAAGATCCGGGGACAGGGAACTACGAGCAGTACTTC. Its translation is CSVEDPGTGNYEQYF. The rearrangement joins TRBV29-1 to TRBJ2-7; 9 positions match TRBD1. V lost 0 bases, J lost 3 bases, and 6 bases stayed unmatched. The CDR3 totals 15 residues. Germline V gene lookup returns CDR1 SQVTM and CDR2 ANQGSEA.

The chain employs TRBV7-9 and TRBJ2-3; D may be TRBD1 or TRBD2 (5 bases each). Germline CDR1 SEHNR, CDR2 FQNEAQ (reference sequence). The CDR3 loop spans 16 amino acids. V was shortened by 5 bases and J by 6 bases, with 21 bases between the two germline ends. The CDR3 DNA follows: TGTGCCAGCAGCCCGAAAGGGACCCTAGCCCCGGATACGCAGTATTTT. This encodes CASSPKGTLAPDTQYF.

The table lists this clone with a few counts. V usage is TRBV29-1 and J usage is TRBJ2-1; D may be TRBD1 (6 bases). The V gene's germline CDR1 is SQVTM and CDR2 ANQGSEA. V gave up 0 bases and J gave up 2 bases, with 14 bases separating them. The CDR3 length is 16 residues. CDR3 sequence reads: CSVEDPLRDTYNEQFF. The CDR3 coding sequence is TGCAGCGTTGAAGATCCCCTACGGGACACCTACAATGAGCAGTTCTTC.